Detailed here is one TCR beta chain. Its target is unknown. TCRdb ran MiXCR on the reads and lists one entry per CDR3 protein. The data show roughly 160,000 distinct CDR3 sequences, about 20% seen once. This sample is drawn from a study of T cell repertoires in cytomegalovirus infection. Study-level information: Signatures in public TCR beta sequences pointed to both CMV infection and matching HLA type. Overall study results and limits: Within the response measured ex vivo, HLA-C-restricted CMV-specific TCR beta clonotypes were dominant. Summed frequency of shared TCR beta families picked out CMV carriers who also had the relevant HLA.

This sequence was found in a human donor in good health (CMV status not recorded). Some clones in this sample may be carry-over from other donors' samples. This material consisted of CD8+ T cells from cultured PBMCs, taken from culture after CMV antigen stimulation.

The CDR3 bases are TGTGCCAGCAGTCCCCGACCGGGTTTCGCTTGGGAGCAGTACTTC. Translation: CASSPRPGFAWEQYF. The chain joins TRBV6-1 to TRBJ2-7, with D unclear. V dropped 5 bases and J dropped 7 bases, with 21 bases sitting between them. CDR3 size: 15 residues. Germline values: CDR1 MNHNS, CDR2 SASEGT.